The clone carrying this T cell receptor beta chain was recorded many times. At one end, the junction sequence differs from germline, possibly due to a read error. CDR3 length: 12 residues. Germline CDR1 reads LGHDT; CDR2 reads YNNKEL (reference sequence). This specimen comes from a study of T cell repertoires in cytomegalovirus infection. In TCRdb, the reads were re-called with MiXCR into one record per CDR3 protein. The table includes around 450,000 distinct CDR3 sequences, over 9% detected once. J is TRBJ2-3 and V is TRBV3-1, with D hard to call. The sample comprised PBMCs. The sequence was collected from a human donor in good health (CMV status not recorded). Some clones in this sample may be carry-over from other donors' samples. The chain's CDR3 is CASSQVTDTQYF. The CDR3, as DNA: TGCGCCAGCAGCCAAGTCACAGATACGCAGTATTTT.